This T cell receptor beta chain appears in the sequencing data of a study of radiotherapy plus CTLA-4 blockade in lung cancer. Study summary: Objective response rate was about 18%; disease control rate, about 31%.

Study results and caveats: Following radiotherapy plus ipilimumab, tumor-derived TCR clones expanded in the blood.

Details on this clone: The antigen remains undetermined.

Sequencing used immunoSEQ multiplex PCR; TCRdb keeps in-frame clones, though not all of them. The repertoire includes about 88,000 clones, approximately 79% of them detected once, and around 15% sits in the top ten. The germline V and J ends were trimmed by 8 bases and 0 bases, with 8 bases remaining between them. The germline CDR1 and CDR2 sequences are KGHSY and FQNENV. This CDR3 is built from 13 residues. Sequenced material: peripheral blood, taken from a patient treated with radiotherapy plus ipilimumab. This receptor was identified in a human donor with non-small cell lung cancer that progressed on radiotherapy plus ipilimumab. The chain uses TRBV16 and TRBJ1-5; no firm D call. CDR3 sequence reads: CASLLDSNQPQHF. CDR3 nucleotide sequence: TGTGCCAGCTTGTTGGATAGCAATCAGCCCCAGCATTTT.